These T cell receptor beta chains were read from a single sample in a study of cytomegalovirus exposure and HLA in healthy donors. Method: immunoSEQ multiplex PCR; TCRdb's copy keeps in-frame clones and lacks some. In the table there are 65,000 to 90,000 clones, roughly 88% of which are singletons. Sequencing was done on a sample of PBMCs. The receptors stem from a woman aged 25-40 years in good health and CMV-seronegative. The CDR3 runs from the conserved cysteine through the conserved F or W.

J | V | CDR3
TRBJ1-2 | TRBV15 | CATSRVGRAGMRDGYTF
TRBJ2-6 | TRBV6-1 | CASSLSGANVLTF
TRBJ2-7 | TRBV10-1 | CASSEDGVSYEQYF
TRBJ1-4 | TRBV25-1 | CASSEHTLTTNEKLFF
TRBJ1-1 | TRBV19 | CASSRGGATEAFF
TRBJ2-2 | TRBV2 | CASSDEDPQLAGELFF
TRBJ1-2 | TRBV6-1 | CASSEGTAGYYGYTF
TRBJ2-2 | TRBV7-2 | CASSVGLYTGELFF
TRBJ2-4 | TRBV28 | CASSLRVAKNIQYF
TRBJ2-7 | TRBV28 | CASSSGGSGATYEQYF
TRBJ2-7 | TRBV28 | CASITGGDEQYF
TRBJ1-2 | TRBV19 | CASSIGGQLLGYTF
TRBJ1-1 | TRBV6-6 | CASSYLLALTSEAFF
TRBJ1-1 | TRBV29-1 | CSVVTTEEAFF
TRBJ2-5 | TRBV11-3 | CASSLGGTSGGKTQYF
TRBJ1-5 | TRBV30 | CAWSGGPNQPQHF
TRBJ2-7 | TRBV2 | CASSELAGNEQYF
TRBJ1-2 | TRBV11-2 | CASSSSVGYTF
TRBJ1-3 | TRBV19 | CASSRQSSGNTIYF
TRBJ2-3 | TRBV10-3 | CATHPASRGSDTQYF
TRBJ2-5 | TRBV5-1 | CASSGGLAVQETQYF
TRBJ1-2 | TRBV6-1 | CASRLSGGGNGYTF
TRBJ1-3 | TRBV5-6 | CASSSLGLFSGNTIYF
TRBJ2-7 | TRBV9 | CASSAGTSGRSSYEQYF
TRBJ2-1 | TRBV13 | CASSLPGQGDEQFF
TRBJ2-2 | TRBV5-1 | CASSTGESTGELFF
TRBJ2-1 | TRBV28 | CASISRGQGSYNEQFF
TRBJ1-5 | TRBV28 | CASRISAGGQPQHF
TRBJ1-5 | TRBV12-5 | CASGLSLTANNQPQHF
TRBJ2-6 | TRBV28 | CASSLLGGTGANVLTF
TRBJ1-1 | TRBV7-3 | CASSSGGVGTEAFF
TRBJ2-3 | TRBV6-5 | CASRKQGTDTQYF
TRBJ1-1 | TRBV9 | CASSLAGALNTEAFF
TRBJ2-1 | TRBV30 | CAWTDDGRGSYNEQFF
TRBJ1-5 | TRBV5-6 | CASSLGQGGQPQHF
TRBJ2-1 | TRBV6-1 | CASSVQGIHNEQFF
TRBJ2-7 | TRBV4-1 | CASSSQPGHPYEQYF
TRBJ2-3 | TRBV2 | CASDTGASTDTQYF
TRBJ1-4 | TRBV4-2 | CASSQDGTGGEKLFF
TRBJ2-7 | TRBV7-9 | CSSSLGGLASEQYF
TRBJ2-1 | TRBV5-1 | CASSRLAGGGLDEQFF
TRBJ1-6 | TRBV19 | CACVRVPPLHF
TRBJ2-3 | TRBV28 | CASSLEALAGLQYF
TRBJ2-3 | TRBV7-8 | CASSSRTSGPSDTQYF
TRBJ1-5 | TRBV7-9 | CASSPGGTEGNQPQHF
TRBJ2-7 | TRBV12-5 | CASGPRGGPDEQYF
TRBJ2-5 | TRBV6-6 | CASSYRGLAGETQYF
TRBJ2-5 | TRBV7-9 | CASSFDSDRVIMETQYF
TRBJ1-1 | TRBV19 | CANLDGSRTEAFF
TRBJ2-7 | TRBV7-2 | CASSPTRVYEQYF
TRBJ2-1 | TRBV4-2 | CASSQEAGGLSGGSYNEQFF
TRBJ2-2 | TRBV7-8 | CAGSPQRGGTGELFF
TRBJ2-7 | TRBV5-4 | CASSLAGALYEQYF
TRBJ1-2 | TRBV6-5 | CASSYSGGGYGYTF